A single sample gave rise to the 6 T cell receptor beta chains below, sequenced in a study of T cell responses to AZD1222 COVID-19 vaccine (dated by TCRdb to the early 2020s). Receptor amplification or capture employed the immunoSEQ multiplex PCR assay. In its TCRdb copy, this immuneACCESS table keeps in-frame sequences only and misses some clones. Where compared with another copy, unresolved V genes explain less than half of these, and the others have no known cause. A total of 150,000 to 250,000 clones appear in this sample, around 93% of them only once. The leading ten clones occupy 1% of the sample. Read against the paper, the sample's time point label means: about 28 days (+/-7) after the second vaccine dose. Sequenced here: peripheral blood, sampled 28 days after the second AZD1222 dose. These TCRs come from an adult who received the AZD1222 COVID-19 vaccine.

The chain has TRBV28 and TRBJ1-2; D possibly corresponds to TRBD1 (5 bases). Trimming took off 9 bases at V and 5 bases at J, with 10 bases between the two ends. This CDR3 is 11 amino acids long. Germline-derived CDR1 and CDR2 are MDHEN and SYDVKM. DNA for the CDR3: TGTGCCAGTCACCGGGGGTATGGCTACACCTTC. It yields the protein CASHRGYGYTF.

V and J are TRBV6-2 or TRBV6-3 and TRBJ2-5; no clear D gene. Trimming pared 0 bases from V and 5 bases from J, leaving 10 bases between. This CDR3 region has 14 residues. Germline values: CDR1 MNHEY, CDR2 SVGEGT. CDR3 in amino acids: CASSYSLFQETQYF. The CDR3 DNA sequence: TGTGCCAGCAGTTACTCTTTATTCCAGGAGACCCAGTACTTC.

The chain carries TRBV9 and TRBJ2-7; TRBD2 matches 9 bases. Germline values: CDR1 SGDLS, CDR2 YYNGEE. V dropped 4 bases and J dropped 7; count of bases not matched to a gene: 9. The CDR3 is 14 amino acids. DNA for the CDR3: TGTGCCAGCAGCACCTCTAGCGGGGCAGGGGAGCAGTACTTC. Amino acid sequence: CASSTSSGAGEQYF.

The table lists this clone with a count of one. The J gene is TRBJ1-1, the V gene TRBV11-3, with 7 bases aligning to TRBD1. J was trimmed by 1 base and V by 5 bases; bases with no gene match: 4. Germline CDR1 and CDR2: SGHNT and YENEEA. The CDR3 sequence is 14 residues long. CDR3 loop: CASSPGGANTEAFF. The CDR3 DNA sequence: TGTGCCAGCAGCCCAGGGGGGGCGAACACTGAAGCTTTCTTT.

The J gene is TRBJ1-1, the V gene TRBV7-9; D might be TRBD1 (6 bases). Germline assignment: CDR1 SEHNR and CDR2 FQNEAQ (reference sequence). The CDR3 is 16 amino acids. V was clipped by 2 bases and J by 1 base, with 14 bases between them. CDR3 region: CASSLKDGQPNTEAFF. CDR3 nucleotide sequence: TGTGCCAGCAGCTTAAAGGACGGACAGCCGAACACTGAAGCTTTCTTT.

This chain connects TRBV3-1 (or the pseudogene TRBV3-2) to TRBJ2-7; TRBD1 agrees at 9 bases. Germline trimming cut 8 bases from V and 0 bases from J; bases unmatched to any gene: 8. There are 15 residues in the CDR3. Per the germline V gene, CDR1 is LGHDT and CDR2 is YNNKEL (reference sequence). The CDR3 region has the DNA TGTGCCAGCGGCAGAGGGACAGGGAGCTCCTACGAGCAGTACTTC. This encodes CASGRGTGSSYEQYF.